This T cell receptor beta chain emerged from a study of blood T cell repertoires in COVID-19. Germline CDR1 is MDHEN and CDR2 is SYDVKM. J lost 6 bases, V lost 2 bases, and 5 bases had no gene match. CDR3 length: 14 residues. Original data processing: Reference gene primer amplification gave nucleated cell count estimates. Clones were read by immunoSEQ multiplex PCR, and TCRdb kept only the in-frame ones, dropping some. D and trimming come from the DNA, and the V and J calls and clone size come from that table. The sample gives about 190,000 clones, around 91% of which show up once; about 0.66% is in the top ten.

The TCR comes from a man between 45 and 60 years old with acute or convalescent COVID-19. The V and J genes are TRBV28 and TRBJ2-5, with 8 bases fitting TRBD1. Sequencing was done on a sample of peripheral blood. CDR3 region: CASSLPGGGKTQYF. DNA of the CDR3: TGTGCCAGCAGTTTACCAGGGGGCGGAAAGACCCAGTACTTC.